The 20 T cell receptor beta chains below were found in one sample sequenced in a study of blood T cell repertoires in COVID-19. Sequencing was performed with immunoSEQ multiplex PCR; in TCRdb, only in-frame clones are kept and a portion is missing. The sample lists 250,000 to 350,000 clones, 65% to 85% occurring once. Sequencing was done on a sample of peripheral blood. The receptors stem from a woman in her forties or fifties with acute or convalescent COVID-19.

V is TRBV11-3 and J is TRBJ2-7; the match to TRBD1 covers 8 bases. The V and J ends lost 4 bases and 6 bases, in that order; junction bases with no gene match: 5. This CDR3 region has 13 residues. Germline V gene data show CDR1 as SGHNT and CDR2 as YENEEA. The DNA of the CDR3 is TGTGCCAGCAGCTCGGGGACAGGACGCGAGCAGTACTTC. It encodes CASSSGTGREQYF.

The rearrangement links TRBV2 to TRBJ2-7, with 8 bases identical to TRBD1. Per the germline V gene, CDR1 is SNHLY and CDR2 is FYNNEI. V was pared by 6 bases and J by 2 bases, with 6 bases of the junction left unmatched. The CDR3 consists of 14 residues. As DNA, the CDR3 is TGTGCCAGCAGCCCGGACAGGGCTGCCTACGAGCAGTACTTC. Translating it yields CASSPDRAAYEQYF.

J is TRBJ1-1 and V is TRBV18, with D hard to call. Germline CDR1 is KGHSH and CDR2 is LQKENI. This CDR3 is built from 15 residues. The germline V and J ends were trimmed by 1 base and 3 bases, with 12 bases remaining between them. CDR3 sequence: CASSPRVAGDTEAFF. The CDR3 DNA is TGTGCCAGCTCACCACGGGTAGCTGGAGACACTGAAGCTTTCTTT. Drawing the rest from reference TRBV18 and TRBJ1-1, the complete variable domain is NAGVMQNPRHLVRRRGQEARLRCSPMKGHSHVYWYRQLPEEGLKFMVYLQKENIIDESGMPKERFSAEFPKEGPSILRIQQVVRGDSAAYFCASSPRVAGDTEAFFGQGTRLTVV.

The chain combines TRBV4-1 with TRBJ1-4, with a weak D call TRBD1 (6 bases). V dropped 0 bases and J dropped 8 bases, with 16 bases sitting between them. The CDR3 is 16 amino acids. In germline, CDR1 is MGHRA, CDR2 YSYEKL. This CDR3 reads CASSQDRGAAGEKLFF. Written as DNA, the CDR3 is TGCGCCAGCAGCCAAGATCGGGGGGCCGCTGGGGAAAAACTGTTTTTT.

The CDR3 protein is CASSPRTGGTGELFF. The CDR3 coding sequence is TGTGCCAGCAGTCCTAGGACGGGAGGGACCGGGGAGCTGTTTTTT. This chain connects TRBV6-6 to TRBJ2-2, with 8 positions matching TRBD2. The CDR3 length is 15 residues. Germline CDR1 is MNHNY and CDR2 is SVGAGI (reference sequence). The V segment lost 5 bases and the J segment 5 bases; nucleotides outside the gene matches: 7.

The rearrangement links TRBV6-6 to TRBJ2-7; 9 bases map to TRBD2. V lost 2 bases to trimming and J lost 4 bases; unmatched junction nucleotides: 6. The germline CDR1 and CDR2 sequences are MNHNY and SVGAGI (reference sequence). The CDR3 has 15 amino acids. CDR3 bases: TGTGCCAGCAGTTACCCCACTACTAGCGGGTACGAGCAGTACTTC. Its protein is CASSYPTTSGYEQYF.

The chain couples TRBV19 to TRBJ1-3, with D possibly being TRBD1 (6 bases). Germline CDR1 reads LNHDA; CDR2 reads SQIVND (reference sequence). The CDR3 totals 16 residues. Trimming cost V 5 bases and J 0 bases, with 14 bases left between them. CDR3 sequence (DNA): TGTGCCAGTAGTGTTGAGGGGGAGACCTCTGGAAACACCATATATTTT. Protein sequence: CASSVEGETSGNTIYF. Using reference TRBV19 and TRBJ1-3 for the parts outside the CDR3, the full variable domain is DGGITQSPKYLFRKEGQNVTLSCEQNLNHDAMYWYRQDPGQGLRLIYYSQIVNDFQKGDIAEGYSVSREKKESFPLTVTSAQKNPTAFYLCASSVEGETSGNTIYFGEGSWLTVV.

The J gene is TRBJ1-3, the V gene TRBV10-3; perhaps TRBD1 as D (6 bases). The CDR3 has 15 amino acids. Deletions cut 0 bases from V and 4 bases from J, with 10 bases between. Per the germline V gene, CDR1 is ENHRY and CDR2 is SYGVKD. This CDR3 reads CAISESGGQGNTIYF. CDR3 in DNA: TGTGCCATCAGTGAGTCAGGGGGACAAGGAAACACCATATATTTT.

This clone was seen only a few times. V usage is TRBV28 and J usage is TRBJ1-2, with a tentative D call TRBD1 (6 bases). The CDR3 length is 16 residues. V lost 5 bases to trimming and J lost 4 bases, with 20 bases between them. The germline CDR1 and CDR2 sequences are MDHEN and SYDVKM. The CDR3 DNA sequence: TGTGCCAGCAGTATTTCTAGGGGGGGAACTGTCTATGGCTACACCTTC. Protein sequence: CASSISRGGTVYGYTF.

The CDR3 sequence: CASSIGGLEVSEQFF. The CDR3 DNA follows: TGTGCCAGTAGTATTGGGGGACTAGAAGTTTCCGAGCAGTTCTTC. The rearrangement uses TRBV19 and TRBJ2-1; 8 bases line up with TRBD2. The germline gives CDR1 LNHDA, CDR2 SQIVND (reference sequence). CDR3 length equals 15 residues. Unmatched junction bases numbered 11, after V lost 3 bases and J lost 10 bases.

This chain joins TRBV6-6 and TRBJ1-2, with 12 nucleotides matching TRBD1. Trimming took 5 bases from V and 4 from J; bases not matched to a gene: 5. This CDR3 has 15 amino acids. CDR1 is MNHNY, CDR2 SVGAGI, per germline (reference sequence). DNA for the CDR3: TGTGCCAGCAGTATGGGGACAGGGGGCAGCTATGGCTACACCTTC. Encoded protein: CASSMGTGGSYGYTF.

The V gene is TRBV12-2, the J gene TRBJ1-4; the D call in the table, TRBD1, was not verified against the DNA. TRBV12-2 is a listed pseudogene. The CDR3 runs to 15 residues. CDR3: CASRPVHRTNEKLFF. CDR3 DNA: TGTGCAAGTCGCCCGGTCCACAGAACAAATGAAAAACTGTTTTTT.

The gene calls are TRBV7-3 and TRBJ1-2; no reliable D call. V was pared by 4 bases and J by 2 bases, with 8 bases between. The CDR3 contains 13 residues. Germline V gene data show CDR1 as SGHTA and CDR2 as FQGTGA. CDR3: CASSSDLNYGYTF. The DNA of the CDR3 is TGTGCCAGCAGCTCGGACTTGAACTATGGCTACACCTTC.

The chain recombines TRBV6-5 with TRBJ2-3; possibly TRBD2 for D (5 bases). CDR1 is MNHEY, CDR2 SVGAGI, per germline. The CDR3 covers 14 residues. Trimming pared 8 bases from V and 1 base from J, leaving 13 bases between. CDR3 loop: CASRVGVGTDTQYF. The CDR3 DNA reads as TGTGCCAGCCGCGTCGGGGTTGGCACAGATACGCAGTATTTT.

This clone was detected once. The chain employs TRBV6-4 and TRBJ2-6; the D gene is possibly TRBD1 (5 bases). Trimming shortened V by 2 bases and J by 2 bases, and 19 bases separated the two germline ends. The CDR3 spans 19 residues. CDR1 is MRHNA and CDR2 is SNTAGT in the germline V gene. The CDR3 region is CASSDPLWGTQAGANVLTF. DNA for the CDR3: TGTGCCAGCAGTGACCCCCTCTGGGGCACGCAAGCTGGGGCCAACGTCCTGACTTTC.

The rearrangement links TRBV2 to TRBJ1-1, with a possible D match to TRBD1 (5 bases). The CDR3 extends over 16 amino acids. Trimming took off 4 bases at V and 0 bases at J, with 15 bases between the two ends. Germline V gives CDR1 SNHLY, CDR2 FYNNEI. The CDR3 nucleotides are TGTGCCAGCAGTGGAGGGAGAGGGACTCTGAACACTGAAGCTTTCTTT. Amino acids: CASSGGRGTLNTEAFF.

This chain uses TRBV7-8 with TRBJ2-7, with a weak D call TRBD1 (5 bases). V was clipped by 8 bases and J by 1 base, with 12 bases between them. The CDR3 contains 13 residues. Germline V gene data show CDR1 as SGHVS and CDR2 as FQNEAQ. As DNA, the CDR3 is TGTGCCAGCTCTCCCACAGGTTCCTACGAGCAGTACTTC. Residues: CASSPTGSYEQYF.

The chain uses TRBV23-1 and TRBJ1-1; D is possibly TRBD1 (5 bases). TRBV23-1 is identified as an open reading frame with a role that is uncertain. The CDR3 is 16 amino acids. V was clipped by 2 bases and J by 0 bases, with 13 bases between them. For the CDR3, the DNA is TGCGCCAGCAGTCAACTTTATGGGGCGTTGAACACTGAAGCTTTCTTT. Its translation: CASSQLYGALNTEAFF.

This clone was observed a few times. The germline gene is not matched at one end of the junction; a read error may be the cause. This rearrangement joins TRBV6-1 to TRBJ2-2; weak D call: TRBD1 (6 bases). The CDR3 consists of 16 residues. Looked up from germline, CDR1 is MNHNS and CDR2 is SASEGT. The CDR3 sequence is CASTEWETGNTGELFF. CDR3 DNA: TGTGCCAGCACTGAATGGGAGACAGGGAACACCGGGGAGCTGTTTTTT.

The genes are TRBV6-5 and TRBJ2-1; tentatively, D is TRBD2 (6 bases). Looked up from germline, CDR1 is MNHEY and CDR2 is SVGAGI. Between the trimmed V and J ends, which lost 3 bases and 3 bases, there was a span of 12 bases. This CDR3 has 15 residues. The CDR3 DNA reads TGTGCCAGCAGTTATGGGACTGCCTTCTACAATGAGCAGTTCTTC. Translation: CASSYGTAFYNEQFF.